This T cell receptor (beta chain) emerged from a study of blood T cells in healthy people across ages. The CDR3 runs 16 residues. Germline CDR1 SGHTA, CDR2 FQGNSA. V lost 4 bases and J 4 bases, leaving 14 bases between the germline ends. With a J-beta primer mix and a sample-barcoded 5' primer, a second PCR ran about 7 to 11 cycles. Via MiXCR, TCRdb re-called the 5' RACE reads, giving one row per CDR3 protein. Counted here are about 900,000 distinct CDR3 sequences, around 46% occurring once; the ten biggest clones make up around an eighth. The specimen sequenced was blood. The rearrangement uses TRBV7-2 and TRBJ1-6, with D possibly matching TRBD1 (5 bases). The TCR was taken from a man aged 25 to 40 in good health. The CDR3 region is CASSSEAPGYNSPLHF. CDR3 bases: TGTGCCAGCAGCTCAGAGGCTCCAGGGTATAATTCACCCCTCCACTTT.